The source of this T cell receptor beta chain is a study of vaccination effects on CD4 cells after COVID-19. V was trimmed by 5 bases and J by 0 bases, leaving 13 bases between them. Germline CDR1 reads LNHNV; CDR2 reads YYDKDF (reference sequence). There are 15 residues in the CDR3. ViraFEST used viral peptide pools to expand antigen-specific CD4+ T cells before sequencing. Scientists isolated CD4+ T cells after a roughly ten-day culture period ended. Vaccination of participants consisted of two doses of either the BNT162b2 or mRNA-1273 vaccine. Cells had half their medium changed to IL-2 medium on days 3 and 7. The assay was immunoSEQ multiplex PCR, and TCRdb's table has in-frame clones only and misses some. Among some 70,000 clones listed, about 86% were seen once. Comment on this clone: As yet, its antigen is unknown.

V gene TRBV15 combines with J gene TRBJ1-1; D ambiguous. The sequences come from CD4+ T cells from PBMCs cultured with HCoV-229E spike peptides, collected after COVID-19 vaccination. The sequence was obtained from a human donor who received a COVID-19 vaccine. CDR3 sequence: CATSRRTGMNTEAFF. CDR3 coding DNA: TGTGCCACCAGCCGGCGGACGGGCATGAACACTGAAGCTTTCTTT.